This T cell receptor (beta chain) was sequenced for a study of T cells in Graves' hyperthyroidism and ophthalmopathy. Looking at the study overall: Any treatment followed the collection of peripheral blood at initial diagnosis.

Regions amplified from RNA transcripts were the TCR beta CDR3 regions. HTBI primers were used for first-round RT-PCR of the TCR CDR3. TCRdb used MiXCR to reprocess the multiplex PCR reads, holding one entry per CDR3 protein. The sample consists of 600,000 to 650,000 distinct CDR3 sequences, roughly 15% of them appearing once. The clonotype originates from a woman aged 25-40 years with Graves' hyperthyroidism. Sequenced sample: blood.

The DNA for the CDR3 is TGTGCCAGCAGCTTAGTAGGTACCGGTCTCACCTACAATGAGCAGTTCTTC. This codes for CASSLVGTGLTYNEQFF. The chain recombines TRBV7-6 with TRBJ2-1, with unresolved D. Germline V gives CDR1 SGHVS, CDR2 FNYEAQ. The CDR3 consists of 17 residues. V lost 1 base and J 2 bases, leaving 15 bases between the germline ends.